This is a list of T cell receptor beta chains from one sample in a study of molecular identifiers for immune sequencing clone quantification. TCRdb processed the PCR reads anew with MiXCR; each CDR3 protein has one entry. This sample yields more than 50,000 distinct CDR3 sequences, of which about 20% are seen a single time; about 1.3% belongs to the top ten. Material for sequencing was naive CD8+ T cells from blood, with Jurkat cell RNA spiked in. The receptors derive from a human donor in good health. Some libraries in this study had Jurkat cell RNA spiked in. Each CDR3 is given with its conserved first and last residue. Each record gives: CDR3 protein, CDR3 DNA, V gene, D gene, J gene, clone size. A D gene is named only where the DNA matches it firmly. Only some rows state a clone size, as once, few, many or a class for expanded clones.

CDR3aa: CSVDSNPSNYGYTF; CDR3nt: TGCAGCGTTGACAGCAATCCCTCTAACTATGGCTACACCTTC; v_gene: TRBV29-1; d_gene: -; j_gene: TRBJ1-2; abundance: many
CDR3aa: CASSPPVGAYEQYF; CDR3nt: TGTGCCAGCAGCCCTCCCGTCGGGGCCTACGAGCAGTACTTC; v_gene: TRBV11-2; d_gene: -; j_gene: TRBJ2-7; abundance: many
CDR3aa: CSVEEGQETYEQYF; CDR3nt: TGCAGCGTTGAAGAGGGGCAGGAGACCTACGAGCAGTACTTC; v_gene: TRBV29-1; d_gene: -; j_gene: TRBJ2-7; abundance: many
CDR3aa: CASSAPPRSSGNTIYF; CDR3nt: TGTGCCAGCAGCGCGCCGCCCCGCAGCTCTGGAAACACCATATATTTT; v_gene: TRBV9; d_gene: -; j_gene: TRBJ1-3; abundance: many
CDR3aa: CAWTFSGAGELFF; CDR3nt: TGTGCCTGGACGTTTTCGGGGGCCGGGGAGCTGTTTTTT; v_gene: TRBV30; d_gene: -; j_gene: TRBJ2-2; abundance: many
CDR3aa: CASSLWDSENTEAFF; CDR3nt: TGTGCCAGCAGCCTATGGGACAGCGAAAACACTGAAGCTTTCTTT; v_gene: TRBV7-9; d_gene: TRBD1; j_gene: TRBJ1-1; abundance: many
CDR3aa: CASSQEGGYGYTF; CDR3nt: TGCGCCAGCAGCCAAGAAGGGGGCTATGGCTACACCTTC; v_gene: TRBV4-1; d_gene: -; j_gene: TRBJ1-2; abundance: many
CDR3aa: CASSYGLELSSYEQYF; CDR3nt: TGCGCCAGCAGCTACGGACTAGAGTTGTCCTCCTACGAGCAGTACTTC; v_gene: TRBV5-1; d_gene: TRBD2; j_gene: TRBJ2-7; abundance: -
CDR3aa: CASSLKPGPFGYTF; CDR3nt: TGTGCCAGCAGCCTAAAGCCTGGTCCATTTGGCTACACCTTC; v_gene: TRBV12-3/TRBV12-4; d_gene: -; j_gene: TRBJ1-2; abundance: -
CDR3aa: CASGLSPLSEQYF; CDR3nt: TGTGCCAGCGGTTTATCTCCACTTTCCGAGCAGTACTTC; v_gene: TRBV27; d_gene: -; j_gene: TRBJ2-7; abundance: -
CDR3aa: CASSLGAGGSTDTQYF; CDR3nt: TGTGCCAGCAGCTTGGGGGCGGGGGGAAGCACAGATACGCAGTATTTT; v_gene: TRBV13; d_gene: TRBD2; j_gene: TRBJ2-3; abundance: -
CDR3aa: CASSQTLRGREYNEQFF; CDR3nt: TGTGCCAGCAGCCAAACCCTGCGAGGCCGAGAGTACAATGAGCAGTTCTTC; v_gene: TRBV4-2; d_gene: -; j_gene: TRBJ2-1; abundance: -
CDR3aa: CASSLNGGSQETQYF; CDR3nt: TGTGCCAGCAGCTTAAATGGCGGGAGCCAAGAGACCCAGTACTTC; v_gene: TRBV13; d_gene: TRBD2; j_gene: TRBJ2-5; abundance: many
CDR3aa: CASSVWEAGGTYEQYF; CDR3nt: TGTGCCAGCAGTGTTTGGGAGGCGGGGGGAACCTACGAGCAGTACTTC; v_gene: TRBV25-1; d_gene: TRBD2; j_gene: TRBJ2-7; abundance: many
CDR3aa: CASSGTSGGYNEQFF; CDR3nt: TGTGCCAGCAGTGGGACTAGCGGGGGCTACAATGAGCAGTTCTTC; v_gene: TRBV6-4; d_gene: TRBD2; j_gene: TRBJ2-1; abundance: few
CDR3aa: CASSLFLWMNTEAFF; CDR3nt: TGCGCCAGCAGTTTATTCCTGTGGATGAACACTGAAGCTTTCTTT; v_gene: TRBV12-3/TRBV12-4; d_gene: -; j_gene: TRBJ1-1; abundance: -
CDR3aa: CASSSSGYQETQYF; CDR3nt: TGTGCCAGCAGTAGTAGCGGATACCAAGAGACCCAGTACTTC; v_gene: TRBV7-4; d_gene: -; j_gene: TRBJ2-5; abundance: many
CDR3aa: CASSIQGRPYEQYF; CDR3nt: TGTGCCAGCAGCATTCAGGGGAGACCCTACGAGCAGTACTTC; v_gene: TRBV28; d_gene: -; j_gene: TRBJ2-7; abundance: many
CDR3aa: CASSPPGPEQYF; CDR3nt: TGTGCCAGCAGCCCCCCCGGGCCCGAGCAGTACTTC; v_gene: TRBV7-6; d_gene: -; j_gene: TRBJ2-7; abundance: many
CDR3aa: CASSPPGSPGEQYF; CDR3nt: TGTGCCAGCAGCCCCCCGGGTTCGCCAGGCGAGCAGTACTTC; v_gene: TRBV3-1; d_gene: -; j_gene: TRBJ2-7; abundance: many
CDR3aa: CASSYSQTGGTEAFF; CDR3nt: TGTGCCAGCAGTTACTCTCAGACAGGGGGCACTGAAGCTTTCTTT; v_gene: TRBV6-5; d_gene: TRBD1; j_gene: TRBJ1-1; abundance: -
CDR3aa: CATSGKGAGSVAGWNEQFF; CDR3nt: TGTGCCACCAGTGGGAAGGGCGCTGGGAGTGTAGCGGGGTGGAATGAGCAGTTCTTC; v_gene: TRBV24-1; d_gene: TRBD2; j_gene: TRBJ2-1; abundance: many